Below are 21 T cell receptor beta chains sequenced from a single sample in a study of cytomegalovirus exposure and HLA in healthy donors. The PCR made use of 60 Vbeta and 13 Jbeta primers. Repertoires were generated with immunoSEQ multiplex PCR, while TCRdb's copy carries only in-frame clones and drops some. The sample includes roughly 60,000 clones, 65% to 75% seen only once; the top ten take about 4.9%. The sequencing input was PBMCs. The receptors come from a young woman in good health and CMV-seronegative.

On this clone: At one end, the junction sequence differs from germline, possibly due to a read error. The chain is built from TRBV7-9 and TRBJ2-3; weak D call: TRBD2 (5 bases). This CDR3 spans 13 amino acids. The germline V gene has CDR1 SEHNR and CDR2 FQNEAQ (reference sequence). In DNA, the CDR3 is TGTTCCAGCAGCTTAGCATGGGAGGATACGCAGTATTTT. This codes for CSSSLAWEDTQYF.

The rearrangement joins TRBV4-3 to TRBJ1-1; maybe TRBD1 (5 bases). Germline V gene data show CDR1 as LGHNA and CDR2 as YSLEER. V shed 0 bases and J shed 1 base, with 6 bases lying between them. The CDR3 has 14 amino acids. The CDR3 bases are TGCGCCAGCAGCCAAGATAGGGGGAACACTGAAGCTTTCTTT. Protein: CASSQDRGNTEAFF.

The chain couples TRBV7-8 to TRBJ2-7, with 10 positions matching TRBD2. With V trimmed by 3 bases and J by 6 bases, 8 bases remained unmatched. This CDR3 has 15 amino acids. The germline V gene encodes CDR1 SGHVS and CDR2 FQNEAQ. The CDR3 nucleotides are TGTGCCAGCAGCTTCTATGCTAGCGGGAGAATCGAGCAGTACTTC. Amino acid sequence: CASSFYASGRIEQYF.

This clone was detected once. The rearrangement links TRBV7-6 to TRBJ1-2; TRBD1 matches at 11 bases. Germline V lookup: CDR1 SGHVS, CDR2 FNYEAQ. V dropped 5 bases and J dropped 6; count of bases not matched to a gene: 2. This CDR3 has 13 amino acids. CDR3 loop: CASSAGQGDGYTF. In DNA form, the CDR3 reads TGTGCCAGCAGCGCGGGACAGGGGGATGGCTACACCTTC.

The chain uses TRBV5-8 and TRBJ1-4; 10 bases agree with TRBD1. Germline V gives CDR1 SGHTS, CDR2 YDEGEE. The CDR3 covers 14 residues. With 4 bases clipped from V and 7 bases from J, the junction kept 4 bases outside the gene matches. CDR3 residues: CASSLRTGGEKLFF. CDR3 sequence (DNA): TGTGCCAGCAGCCTAAGGACAGGGGGTGAAAAACTGTTTTTT.

This chain connects TRBV5-5 to TRBJ1-5; 9 nucleotides agree with TRBD1. The V gene end was trimmed by 4 bases and the J gene end by 3 bases; junction bases not matched to a gene: 8. The CDR3 has 16 amino acids. Germline V CDR1 and CDR2: SGHKS, YYEKEE (reference sequence). CDR3 bases: TGTGCCAGCAGCCCGGGACAGGGAGGGATCAATCAGCCCCAGCATTTT. Encoded protein: CASSPGQGGINQPQHF.

The V gene is TRBV28, the J gene TRBJ1-5; D unclear. V was trimmed by 7 bases and J by 0 bases, leaving 10 bases between them. Germline lookup yields CDR1 MDHEN and CDR2 SYDVKM. This CDR3 spans 14 amino acids. The CDR3 sequence: CASIPPGSNQPQHF. The DNA for the CDR3 is TGTGCCAGCATCCCCCCGGGTAGCAATCAGCCCCAGCATTTT.

This clone appeared once. The gene calls are TRBV6-5 and TRBJ2-1; 8 positions match TRBD1. Trimming at V came to 2 bases and at J to 4 bases, leaving 7 bases not matched to a gene. Germline CDR1 MNHEY, CDR2 SVGAGI. CDR3 size: 16 residues. In DNA, the CDR3 is TGTGCCAGCAGTTACGGGTCCAGGGGGCAGTACAATGAGCAGTTCTTC. Translating it yields CASSYGSRGQYNEQFF.

Here the CDR3 reads CASSLSGSPSGYTF. CDR3 coding DNA: TGTGCCAGCAGTTTATCAGGGTCTCCTAGTGGCTACACCTTC. V is TRBV2 and J is TRBJ1-2, with D possibly being TRBD1 (5 bases). CDR1 SNHLY and CDR2 FYNNEI come from the germline V gene. The CDR3 has 14 amino acids. V lost 5 bases to trimming and J lost 7 bases, with 17 bases between them.

The chain joins TRBV19 to TRBJ1-5, with TRBD1 identical over 7 bases. Germline-derived CDR1 and CDR2 are LNHDA and SQIVND (reference sequence). The CDR3 totals 14 residues. Trimming removed 3 bases from V and 7 bases from J; junction bases left unmatched: 6. The CDR3 DNA is TGTGCCAGTAGTATGAGGGGGCGAGAACAGCCCCAGCATTTT. Amino acids: CASSMRGREQPQHF.

This clone has just a few counts. This chain uses TRBV27 with TRBJ2-2; 9 bases agree with TRBD2. Looked up from germline, CDR1 is MNHEY and CDR2 is SMNVEV (reference sequence). V dropped 0 bases and J dropped 6; count of bases not matched to a gene: 5. This CDR3 is 16 amino acids long. The CDR3 here is CASSLSLAGEAGELFF. The CDR3, as DNA: TGTGCCAGCAGTTTATCCTTAGCGGGAGAGGCCGGGGAGCTGTTTTTT.

This clone was seen once. J is TRBJ2-2 and V is TRBV6-1; 15 bases are a match to TRBD2. The CDR3 is 16 residues long. CDR1 MNHNS and CDR2 SASEGT come from the germline V gene. J gave up 6 bases and V 4 bases, and 3 bases lay outside the gene matches. CDR3 residues: CASSAGLAGGPGELFF. The DNA of the CDR3 is TGTGCCAGCAGTGCGGGACTAGCGGGAGGCCCCGGGGAGCTGTTTTTT.

The V and J genes are TRBV7-9 and TRBJ1-3; D call uncertain. From germline, CDR1 is SEHNR and CDR2 FQNEAQ (reference sequence). Trimming removed 6 bases at V and 2 bases at J, with 14 bases between. There are 15 residues in the CDR3. CDR3 loop: CASSSNRVTGNTIYF. The DNA for the CDR3 is TGTGCCAGCAGTTCAAACCGGGTCACTGGAAACACCATATATTTT. Full variable domain (rest looked up from reference TRBV7-9 and TRBJ1-3): DTGVSQNPRHKITKRGQNVTFRCDPISEHNRLYWYRQTLGQGPEFLTYFQNEAQLEKSRLLSDRFSAERPKGSFSTLEIQRTEQGDSAMYLCASSSNRVTGNTIYFGEGSWLTVV.

The rearrangement uses TRBV7-9 and TRBJ2-3, with D perhaps TRBD2 (6 bases). Germline-derived CDR1 and CDR2 are SEHNR and FQNEAQ (reference sequence). V gave up 10 bases and J gave up 2 bases, with 16 bases separating them. This CDR3 contains 14 residues. CDR3 sequence reads: CATGSSGNTDTQYF. CDR3 in DNA: TGTGCCACCGGGAGCAGTGGGAACACAGATACGCAGTATTTT.

V is TRBV5-5 and J is TRBJ1-2, with 10 bases lining up with TRBD1. Germline V gives CDR1 SGHKS, CDR2 YYEKEE (reference sequence). Trimming at V came to 4 bases and at J to 8 bases, leaving 8 bases not matched to a gene. CDR3 size: 14 residues. The CDR3 protein is CASSLDRGVRGYTF. The CDR3 region has the DNA TGTGCCAGCAGCCTGGACAGGGGGGTGAGGGGCTACACCTTC.

This chain uses TRBV14 with TRBJ2-2; maybe TRBD1 (6 bases). This CDR3 is built from 15 residues. The V end was cut by 5 bases, the J end by 2 bases, with 12 bases between. Germline V gives CDR1 SGHDN, CDR2 FVKESK. CDR3 sequence: CASSSRQANTGELFF. CDR3 sequence (DNA): TGTGCCAGCAGCTCGCGACAGGCAAACACCGGGGAGCTGTTTTTT. Drawing the rest from reference TRBV14 and TRBJ2-2, the complete variable domain is EAGVTQFPSHSVIEKGQTVTLRCDPISGHDNLYWYRRVMGKEIKFLLHFVKESKQDESGMPNNRFLAERTGGTYSTLKVQPAELEDSGVYFCASSSRQANTGELFFGEGSRLTVL.

J is TRBJ2-6 and V is TRBV21-1; the D call TRBD2 from the table was never checked on the DNA. TRBV21-1 is a pseudogene. This CDR3 is built from 19 residues. The CDR3 DNA reads TGTGCCAGCAGCCCGGGAGGGAGGGAGAAGAACTCTGGGGCCAACGTCCTGACTTTC. Protein: CASSPGGREKNSGANVLTF.

The CDR3 sequence: CASSLISGSADTQYF. The CDR3, as DNA: TGTGCCAGCAGCTTAATCAGCGGGAGCGCAGATACGCAGTATTTT. The J gene is TRBJ2-3, the V gene TRBV7-3, with 8 bases that match TRBD2. Germline CDR1 and CDR2: SGHTA and FQGTGA. There are 15 residues in the CDR3. Trimming took 1 base from V and 4 from J; bases not matched to a gene: 4.

In DNA form, the CDR3 reads TGTGCCAGCAGCCCACGACAGGGGATGACTACTAATGAAAAACTGTTTTTT. It translates to CASSPRQGMTTNEKLFF. This chain links TRBV7-9 with TRBJ1-4; TRBD1 matches at 8 bases. The J segment lost 2 bases and the V segment lost 5 bases, leaving 10 bases of the junction unmatched. CDR1 SEHNR and CDR2 FQNEAQ come from the germline V gene (reference sequence). The CDR3 is made up of 17 amino acids.

V usage is TRBV5-6 and J usage is TRBJ2-2, with D possibly TRBD1 on 6 matching bases. This CDR3 comprises 16 residues. Germline V lookup: CDR1 SGHDT, CDR2 YYEEEE. The ends were cut back, 4 bases at V and 4 bases at J, with 17 bases in the middle. The CDR3 region is CASSTGTAHLTGELFF. Here the CDR3 DNA reads TGTGCCAGCAGCACAGGGACGGCCCACCTCACCGGGGAGCTGTTTTTT.

The rearrangement joins TRBV7-9 to TRBJ2-3; D gene unclear. The V end was cut by 11 bases, the J end by 3 bases, with 18 bases between. The CDR3 loop spans 14 amino acids. Germline V gene data show CDR1 as SEHNR and CDR2 as FQNEAQ (reference sequence). CDR3 region: CACALSIQTDTQYF. The DNA for the CDR3 is TGTGCCTGCGCCCTCTCCATTCAAACAGATACGCAGTATTTT.